The clone carrying this TCR beta chain was seen just once. Its antigen is as yet unknown. The entry originates in a study of CD8+ T cells in alopecia areata. Study overall: Twice a day, 5 to 10 mg of oral tofacitinib was administered to treated patients.

Treatment given: oral pan-JAK inhibitor, 5-10 mg twice daily. Following extraction, RNA underwent reverse transcription to cDNA, which served as the sequencing template. Using immunoSEQ multiplex PCR, the repertoire was profiled, and TCRdb retains in-frame clones only, with some absent. The repertoire has over 95,000 clones, roughly three fifths of them found once; the top ten carry about 3.4%. General study findings and limits: Sharing of TCRs across patients appeared less clear than in mice, possibly for HLA-related reasons.

Sequencing used CD4+ T cells sorted from blood, obtained at week 24, from a patient treated with tofacitinib. This receptor was obtained from a human donor with alopecia areata.

In DNA form, the CDR3 reads TGTGCCAGCAGCCGGACTAGCGGGGGAGGAGATACGCAGTATTTT. Its translation is CASSRTSGGGDTQYF. V gene TRBV7-9 combines with J gene TRBJ2-3, with 13 bases matching TRBD2. The V segment lost 5 bases and the J segment 5 bases; nucleotides outside the gene matches: 4. The CDR3 runs to 15 residues. CDR1 and CDR2 (germline): SEHNR, FQNEAQ (reference sequence).